Included here is one TCR beta chain sequence, with context. This entry is derived from a study of shared clonotypes between healthy human individuals. CDR1 and CDR2 (germline): MDHEN, SYDVKM. J gave up 4 bases and V 5 bases, and 6 bases lay outside the gene matches. The CDR3 extends over 15 amino acids. Here immunoSEQ multiplex PCR was the method, and the copy in TCRdb shows in-frame clones only, minus some. The data show 2 million to 3 million clones, with roughly 93% seen just once and 0.36% held by the top ten. Specimen: naive CD4+ T cells from PBMCs. Described subset: CD45RA+ positively selected. The clonotype comes from a man between 18 and 29 years old in good health. Some clones in this sample may be carry-over from other donors' samples. V usage is TRBV28 and J usage is TRBJ2-3; 10 bases line up with TRBD2. The CDR3 DNA reads as TGTGCCAGCAGTCCTAGCGGGAGCCGCTCAGATACGCAGTATTTT. Encoded protein: CASSPSGSRSDTQYF.